Following are 9 T cell receptor beta chains from one sample sequenced in a study of blood T cell repertoires in COVID-19. The protocol was immunoSEQ multiplex PCR, while the TCRdb copy is restricted to in-frame clones and leaves out a portion. The top ten hold roughly a quarter of the sample, which has 100,000 to 150,000 clones, 85% to 90% seen once. Material: peripheral blood. These receptors were collected from a woman of 80 years or more with acute or convalescent COVID-19.

This rearrangement joins TRBV7-3 to TRBJ2-1; 13 nucleotides agree with TRBD2. J gave up 2 bases and V 5 bases, and 3 bases lay outside the gene matches. There are 16 residues in the CDR3. Germline CDR1 and CDR2: SGHTA and FQGTGA. The CDR3 reads CASSTSGGVPYNEQFF. DNA for the CDR3: TGTGCCAGCAGCACTAGCGGGGGGGTCCCCTACAATGAGCAGTTCTTC.

The V call is TRBV5-1, the J call TRBJ1-1; a weak D match, TRBD1 (6 bases). With 5 bases removed from V and 3 bases from J, the gap between germline ends came to 17 bases. The CDR3 totals 15 residues. CDR1 and CDR2 from the germline V gene are SGHRS and YFSETQ. As DNA, the CDR3 is TGCGCCAGCAGACCAGGACAGCTTGGAGACACTGAAGCTTTCTTT. Translation gives CASRPGQLGDTEAFF. Full variable domain (outside the CDR3, taken from reference TRBV5-1 and TRBJ1-1): KAGVTQTPRYLIKTRGQQVTLSCSPISGHRSVSWYQQTPGQGLQFLFEYFSETQRNKGNFPGRFSGRQFSNSRSEMNVSTLELGDSALYLCASRPGQLGDTEAFFGQGTRLTVV.

This clone showed up just a few times. The rearrangement links TRBV19 to TRBJ1-6; no firm D call. V was shortened by 7 bases and J by 9 bases, with 19 bases between the two germline ends. Looked up from germline, CDR1 is LNHDA and CDR2 is SQIVND (reference sequence). This CDR3 is built from 15 residues. CDR3 region: CASTPDTPVSSPLHF. CDR3 nucleotide sequence: TGTGCCAGTACCCCCGACACCCCCGTGAGTTCACCCCTCCACTTT.

The gene calls are TRBV24-1 and TRBJ1-5; 7 bases line up with TRBD1. Germline trimming cut 4 bases from V and 7 bases from J; bases unmatched to any gene: 6. Germline lookup yields CDR1 KGHDR and CDR2 SFDVKD. This CDR3 is 14 amino acids long. The CDR3 nucleotides read TGTGCCACCAGTGAACCAGGGGGTACGCAGCCCCAGCATTTT. It yields the protein CATSEPGGTQPQHF.

The CDR3 sequence: CASSSPAGAGETQYF. In nucleotides, the CDR3 is TGTGCCAGCAGCTCCCCGGCGGGGGCCGGAGAGACCCAGTACTTC. The rearrangement uses TRBV11-2 and TRBJ2-5; D might be TRBD2 (7 bases). The CDR3 contains 15 residues. The germline V gene has CDR1 SGHAT and CDR2 FQNNGV. V shed 4 bases and J shed 4 bases, with 16 bases lying between them.

This clone appeared once. This rearrangement joins TRBV4-3 to TRBJ1-2; D may be TRBD1 (5 bases). The CDR3 loop spans 16 amino acids. Germline values: CDR1 LGHNA, CDR2 YSLEER. Deletions cut 0 bases from V and 0 bases from J, with 11 bases between. For the CDR3, the DNA is TGCGCCAGCAGCCAAGATATAAGGGGATCTAACTATGGCTACACCTTC. It is translated as CASSQDIRGSNYGYTF.

DNA of the CDR3: TGTGCCAGCAGCTTAGAAGTCAGTCCCTATGGCTACACCTTC. Protein product: CASSLEVSPYGYTF. The J gene is TRBJ1-2, the V gene TRBV7-9; D gene uncertain. The CDR3 runs 14 residues. Between the trimmed V and J ends, which lost 1 base and 4 bases, there was a span of 10 bases. Germline V gene data show CDR1 as SEHNR and CDR2 as FQNEAQ (reference sequence).

The chain joins TRBV6-1 to TRBJ1-6; no clear D gene. Trimming removed 3 bases at V and 9 bases at J, with 15 bases between. From germline, CDR1 is MNHNS and CDR2 SASEGT. This CDR3 region has 15 residues. The CDR3 here is CASSDLAQYSSPLHF. The CDR3 DNA reads TGTGCCAGCAGTGACCTAGCCCAGTATTCTTCACCCCTCCACTTT.

This chain connects TRBV5-1 to TRBJ1-1, with TRBD1 matching over 8 bases. Germline V lookup: CDR1 SGHRS, CDR2 YFSETQ. Trimming at V came to 4 bases and at J to 5 bases, leaving 7 bases not matched to a gene. CDR3 length equals 14 residues. CDR3: CASSTGQGGTEAFF. The DNA for the CDR3 is TGCGCCAGCAGCACCGGACAGGGAGGGACTGAAGCTTTCTTT.